This T cell receptor beta chain was identified during a study of human T cells and chemical hapten exposure. Each CDR3 protein gets one entry after TCRdb re-called the RACE reads with MiXCR. The top ten hold 2% to 3% of the sample, which has more than 85,000 distinct CDR3 sequences, 6.5% to 10% seen once. Trimming cost V 5 bases and J 5 bases, with 7 bases left between them. The length of the CDR3 is 11 residues. The germline CDR1 and CDR2 sequences are DFQATT and SNEGSKA (reference sequence). The time point here: pre-sensitization, week 0. Treatment described: therapeutic diphenylcyclopropenone sensitization with weekly scalp DPC.

This specimen consisted of whole blood, obtained in connection with sensitization to the hapten diphenylcyclopropenone (DPC). The V gene is TRBV20-1, the J gene TRBJ2-1; D is uncertain. The clonotype originates from a man in his forties with alopecia areata. Some clones in this sample may be carry-over from other donors' samples. The CDR3 DNA is TGCAGTGCTCCGGTTGACAATGAGCAGTTCTTC. Amino acids: CSAPVDNEQFF.